Shown below are 17 T cell receptor beta chains from a single sample sequenced in a study of human T cells and chemical hapten exposure. Each CDR3 protein is one row after TCRdb ran MiXCR on the RACE reads. The sample has fewer than 200,000 distinct CDR3 sequences; 20% to 25% are singletons. Time point described: patch test 1, 2 weeks after DPC sensitization. Treatment noted: therapeutic diphenylcyclopropenone sensitization with weekly scalp DPC. Sequencing was performed on whole blood, taken in connection with sensitization to the hapten diphenylcyclopropenone (DPC). The receptor set was obtained from a woman between 45 and 65 years old with alopecia areata. Some clones in this sample may be carry-over from other donors' samples.

This clonotype has at least ten counts. The CDR3 spells CASSHGSNEQFF. The CDR3, as DNA: TGCGCCAGCAGCCATGGTTCCAATGAGCAGTTCTTC. J is TRBJ2-1 and V is TRBV10-2; D gene uncertain. CDR3 size: 12 residues. V lost 6 bases, J lost 6 bases, and 9 bases lay in between. Germline V gene lookup returns CDR1 WSHSY and CDR2 SAAADI.

The genes are TRBV5-1 and TRBJ1-4, with 8 nucleotides matching TRBD1. CDR1 and CDR2 (germline): SGHRS, YFSETQ. This CDR3 contains 14 residues. The trim removed 4 bases at V and 7 bases at J, leaving 6 bases unmatched. CDR3 in amino acids: CASSPGQGGEKLFF. The CDR3 nucleotides read TGCGCCAGCAGCCCCGGACAGGGAGGTGAAAAACTGTTTTTT.

In this sample, this clonotype turned up a few times. The rearrangement joins TRBV5-4 to TRBJ2-5; D gene unclear. The CDR3 is 14 amino acids. The V and J ends lost 0 bases and 4 bases respectively, with 10 bases between them. CDR1 SGHNT and CDR2 YYREEE come from the germline V gene (reference sequence). CDR3 in DNA: TGTGCCAGCAGCTTGGAAGGCGTACGAGAGACCCAGTACTTC. Its protein is CASSLEGVRETQYF.

This chain links TRBV20-1 with TRBJ2-7; no clear D. The CDR3 sequence is 13 residues long. From germline, CDR1 is DFQATT and CDR2 SNEGSKA (reference sequence). Trimming shortened V by 4 bases and J by 0 bases, and 10 bases separated the two germline ends. CDR3 bases: TGCAGTGCTATAGACGGTAGCTCCTACGAGCAGTACTTC. This codes for CSAIDGSSYEQYF.

This chain links TRBV11-2 with TRBJ1-4; D is ambiguous. This CDR3 has 13 residues. CDR1 and CDR2 from the germline V gene are SGHAT and FQNNGV. V was clipped by 3 bases and J by 4 bases, with 6 bases between them. In nucleotides, the CDR3 is TGTGCCAGCAGCTTCGGGATTAATGAAAAACTGTTTTTT. It translates to CASSFGINEKLFF.

This chain joins TRBV28 and TRBJ2-7; no firm D call. Between the trimmed V and J ends, which lost 5 bases and 4 bases, there was a span of 9 bases. CDR1 is MDHEN and CDR2 is SYDVKM in the germline V gene. The CDR3 consists of 12 residues. The CDR3 spells CASSPSLYEQYF. The DNA of the CDR3 is TGTGCCAGCAGTCCATCCCTTTACGAGCAGTACTTC.

This clonotype has just a few counts. The chain is built from TRBV15 and TRBJ2-1; TRBD2 agrees at 13 bases. With 1 base clipped from V and 7 bases from J, the junction kept 1 base outside the gene matches. The CDR3 loop spans 15 amino acids. CDR1 and CDR2 from the germline V gene are LNHNV and YYDKDF (reference sequence). CDR3 sequence: CATSRGTSGRNEQFF. In DNA, the CDR3 is TGTGCCACCAGCAGAGGGACTAGCGGGAGAAATGAGCAGTTCTTC.

This clonotype was seen a handful of times. The rearrangement links TRBV20-1 to TRBJ1-5; D ambiguous. V lost 1 base to trimming and J lost 0 bases, with 7 bases between them. Germline lookup yields CDR1 DFQATT and CDR2 SNEGSKA (reference sequence). The CDR3 is made up of 14 amino acids. The CDR3 loop is CSARALNSNQPQHF. In nucleotides, the CDR3 is TGCAGTGCTAGAGCCCTGAATAGCAATCAGCCCCAGCATTTT.

The chain has TRBV7-9 and TRBJ1-6; D ambiguous. The CDR3 extends over 16 amino acids. V shed 2 bases and J shed 7 bases, with 15 bases lying between them. CDR1 SEHNR and CDR2 FQNEAQ come from the germline V gene (reference sequence). CDR3 in amino acids: CASSLSAGLSNSPLHF. The CDR3 DNA reads TGTGCCAGCAGCTTATCGGCCGGGCTGTCGAATTCACCCCTCCACTTT. The whole variable domain, filled in from reference TRBV7-9 and TRBJ1-6, reads DTGVSQNPRHKITKRGQNVTFRCDPISEHNRLYWYRQTLGQGPEFLTYFQNEAQLEKSRLLSDRFSAERPKGSFSTLEIQRTEQGDSAMYLCASSLSAGLSNSPLHFGNGTRLTVT.

CDR3 in amino acids: CASSVSLAGHTQYF. DNA of the CDR3: TGTGCCAGCAGCGTCTCGCTAGCGGGCCATACGCAGTATTTT. The gene calls are TRBV9 and TRBJ2-3; 8 bases line up with TRBD2. This CDR3 contains 14 residues. Unmatched junction bases numbered 6, after V lost 2 bases and J lost 7 bases. Germline-derived CDR1 and CDR2 are SGDLS and YYNGEE.

The sample holds a few counts of this clonotype. The chain has TRBV5-1 and TRBJ2-1; perhaps TRBD1 as D (6 bases). Germline values: CDR1 SGHRS, CDR2 YFSETQ. Trimming left V 2 bases short and J 8 bases short, with 11 bases between. There are 13 residues in the CDR3. CDR3 nucleotides: TGCGCCAGCAGCTTAGGGGGTAAGGATGAGCAGTTCTTC. The encoded protein is CASSLGGKDEQFF.

The chain is built from TRBV29-1 and TRBJ1-2, with 10 nucleotides matching TRBD1. V gave up 1 base and J gave up 6 bases; unmatched junction bases: 5. The germline CDR1 and CDR2 sequences are SQVTM and ANQGSEA. The CDR3 has 14 residues. CDR3 sequence (DNA): TGCAGCGTTGAAGTGGGGACAGGGGCCGATGGCTACACCTTC. Its protein product is CSVEVGTGADGYTF. The whole variable domain, remainder taken from reference TRBV29-1 and TRBJ1-2, is SAVISQKPSRDICQRGTSLTIQCQVDSQVTMMFWYRQQPGQSLTLIATANQGSEATYESGFVIDKFPISRPNLTFSTLTVSNMSPEDSSIYLCSVEVGTGADGYTFGSGTRLTVV.

In this sample, this clonotype turned up a few times. This chain joins TRBV7-3 and TRBJ1-1, with D unresolved. Per the germline V gene, CDR1 is SGHTA and CDR2 is FQGTGA. The length of the CDR3 is 14 residues. V was trimmed by 5 bases and J by 5 bases, leaving 15 bases between them. Here the CDR3 reads CASSATMGRTEAFF. The CDR3 DNA follows: TGTGCCAGCAGCGCTACAATGGGGAGGACTGAAGCTTTCTTT.

This clonotype has just a few counts. This rearrangement joins TRBV28 to TRBJ2-1, with 7 bases aligning to TRBD2. CDR3 size: 15 residues. Germline V CDR1 and CDR2: MDHEN, SYDVKM. The ends lost 7 bases at V and 4 bases at J; junction bases unmatched: 10. This chain's CDR3 is CASTPSGGRYNEQFF. The CDR3 DNA follows: TGTGCCAGCACCCCATCCGGGGGGAGGTACAATGAGCAGTTCTTC. Variable domain in full (rest from reference TRBV28 and TRBJ2-1): DVKVTQSSRYLVKRTGEKVFLECVQDMDHENMFWYRQDPGLGLRLIYFSYDVKMKEKGDIPEGYSVSREKKERFSLILESASTNQTSMYLCASTPSGGRYNEQFFGPGTRLTVL.

The table lists this clonotype with a few counts. The rearrangement links TRBV20-1 to TRBJ2-1; 11 bases agree with TRBD2. The V and J ends lost 6 bases and 7 bases, in that order; junction bases with no gene match: 11. This CDR3 comprises 15 residues. Germline CDR1 reads DFQATT; CDR2 reads SNEGSKA (reference sequence). The CDR3 protein is CSAPDSGTSGNEQFF. CDR3 in DNA: TGCAGTGCCCCCGACTCGGGGACTAGCGGTAATGAGCAGTTCTTC.

This clonotype was seen a few times. The chain uses TRBV3-1 and TRBJ2-1, with 10 bases matching TRBD2. CDR3 length: 16 amino acids. With 1 base clipped from V and 5 bases from J, the junction kept 5 bases outside the gene matches. CDR1 LGHDT and CDR2 YNNKEL come from the germline V gene (reference sequence). CDR3 region: CASSQGRAGGDNEQFF. The CDR3 DNA follows: TGTGCCAGCAGCCAAGGACGAGCGGGAGGGGACAATGAGCAGTTCTTC.

The chain couples TRBV29-1 to TRBJ2-2; 9 bases agree with TRBD1. Trimming took 7 bases from V and 6 from J; bases not matched to a gene: 12. The germline CDR1 and CDR2 sequences are SQVTM and ANQGSEA. The CDR3 loop spans 15 amino acids. CDR3 in amino acids: CSASQGASVSGELFF. Written as DNA, the CDR3 is TGCAGCGCCTCACAGGGGGCTAGCGTTTCCGGGGAGCTGTTTTTT.